This TCR beta chain was retrieved from a study of T cell clonality in common variable immunodeficiency (dated by TCRdb to between 2015 and 2016). Equivalent amounts of genomic DNA from CVID and control samples were used as sequencing input. For every sample, a 60 bp segment covering the rearranged TCRbeta CDR3 region was amplified and then sequenced. The immunoSEQ assay, a bias-corrected multiplex PCR combined with high-throughput sequencing, was used for TCRbeta amplification. Under the source paper's analysis protocol: Every unique nucleotide sequence counted as a clone and was annotated with V, D and J genes, copy number and frequency. Sequences were labeled productive if in frame, and non-productive if out of frame or containing stop codons. Clonality was calculated from Shannon's entropy as previously described. The predicted amino acid sequences of productive clones were used to derive the mean CDR3 Kyte-Doolittle hydropathy. Using the R hclust function, scaled V gene usage was clustered hierarchically with Manhattan distance and complete linkage. Sharing of clones by CDR3 amino acid sequence was evaluated through resampling of 12 repertoires per group over 100 rounds. The repertoires were searched for approximately 70 published EBV-specific TCRbeta sequences and 245 published CMV-specific TCRbeta sequences. After two CVID samples that produced fewer than 10,000 sequences were dropped from the analysis, roughly 42 CVID repertoires remained. This immuneACCESS table, as held by TCRdb, lists in-frame sequences with V and J called but not all clones. Of the missing ones, under half trace to an unresolved V gene in checked studies; the others have no known cause. Clonal size and the V and J genes are those of that table, whereas D and trimming came from the DNA. The sample records approximately 51,000 clones, none occurring a single time. About 6.5% of the sample rests with the top ten.

Both CVID patients and healthy controls were predominantly of Caucasian heritage. Heparinized peripheral whole blood samples of about 5 to 8 ml were collected from each donor. Genomic DNA from adults with common variable immune deficiency (CVID) and from healthy adult controls was the source for sequencing TCRbeta CDR3 repertoires. The control group comprised 22 healthy adult volunteers, about 12 female and about 10 male, aged about 23 to 70 years with a mean age of around 37. Diluted blood was density-centrifuged over Hypaque 1077 or Ficoll-Paque to isolate peripheral blood mononuclear cells. Genomic DNA was obtained from unsorted mononuclear cells through either Qiagen column purification or a centrifugation-based method. Many counts were recorded for this clone. The antigen this receptor binds is unknown. The study at large found these results: Although equal DNA input was used, an average of about 87,000 unique sequences per sample was obtained for controls, compared with approximately 30,000 for CVID samples. The authors noted that sequencing repertoires of T cell subpopulations would be needed to clarify what caused the increased clonality in CVID. Correlations between repertoire features and clinical complications were limited by patient heterogeneity within the CVID cohort. Reportedly, TCRbeta sequences from CVID had fewer deletions and N-nucleotide insertions, and highly modified clones with 13 or more V deletions were absent from CVID. CVID subjects shared fewer TCRbeta clones with each other than healthy controls did (p < 0.0001). Compared with healthy controls, CVID subjects showed increased TCRbeta clonality (t-test p = 0.018), a feature most characteristic of about a third of subjects.

The sample comprised peripheral blood mononuclear cells. This TCR was sampled from a person aged 18 to 75 in good health.

The CDR3 region reads CASSPTGSTGGFYGYTF. The covered CDR3 bases are TGTGCCAGCTCACCAACAGGATCGACAGGAGGATTCTATGGC. The chain joins TRBV18 to TRBJ1-2; tentative D gene TRBD1, with 6 bases matching. Coverage ceases 3 residues before the CDR3 finishes, and the germline J gene fills in the end. Taken from cysteine to phenylalanine, the CDR3 has 17 residues. Part of the CDR3 DNA is given, 42 bases translated from base 1. For CDR1 and CDR2, the germline V gene lists KGHSH and LQKENI. Cut back by 2 bases and 4 bases, the V and J ends lie 20 bases apart.